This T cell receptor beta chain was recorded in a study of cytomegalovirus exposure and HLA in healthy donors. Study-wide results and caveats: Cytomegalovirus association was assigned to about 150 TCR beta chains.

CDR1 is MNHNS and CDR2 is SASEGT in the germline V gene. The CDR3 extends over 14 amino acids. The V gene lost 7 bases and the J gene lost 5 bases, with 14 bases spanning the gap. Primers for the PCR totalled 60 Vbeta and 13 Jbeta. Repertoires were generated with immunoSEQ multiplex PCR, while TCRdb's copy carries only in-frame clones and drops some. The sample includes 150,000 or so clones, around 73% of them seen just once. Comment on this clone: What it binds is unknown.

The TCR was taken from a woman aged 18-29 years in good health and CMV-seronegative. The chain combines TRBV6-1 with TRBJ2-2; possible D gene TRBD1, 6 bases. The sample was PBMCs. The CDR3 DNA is TGTGCCAGCACCGGGACACTGAGAACCGGGGAGCTGTTTTTT. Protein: CASTGTLRTGELFF.